These 19 T cell receptor beta chains were sequenced from one sample in a study of identical twins. TCRdb redid the calling of the 5' RACE reads with MiXCR, one entry per CDR3 protein. Of hundreds of thousands of distinct CDR3 sequences listed, 8.6% are singletons. These data also featured in a second study, about yellow fever vaccine responses in identical twins.

The specimen sequenced was PBMCs. Every receptor here comes from a woman aged 18-30 years in good health.

This chain uses TRBV24-1 with TRBJ2-3, with 15 bases lining up with TRBD2. The germline CDR1 and CDR2 sequences are KGHDR and SFDVKD. V shed 3 bases, J shed 3 bases, and the junction held 3 bases outside the gene matches. The CDR3 contains 17 residues. This CDR3 is CATSDGGLAGGTDTQYF. CDR3 nucleotides: TGTGCCACCAGTGATGGGGGACTAGCGGGAGGTACAGATACGCAGTATTTT.

The rearrangement links TRBV27 to TRBJ2-5; 9 nucleotides line up with TRBD2. The V segment lost 5 bases and the J segment 3 bases; nucleotides outside the gene matches: 10. CDR1 is MNHEY, CDR2 SMNVEV, per germline (reference sequence). This CDR3 region has 16 residues. The CDR3 coding sequence is TGTGCCAGCAGTCCCGTAGCGGGGGAGTGGGAAGAGACCCAGTACTTC. This translates into CASSPVAGEWEETQYF.

This clonotype occurred a few times. J is TRBJ1-4 and V is TRBV3-1, with D maybe TRBD1 (5 bases). V dropped 4 bases and J dropped 4 bases, with 13 bases sitting between them. The V gene's germline CDR1 is LGHDT and CDR2 YNNKEL (reference sequence). This CDR3 region has 15 residues. CDR3 in amino acids: CASSLMGQSNEKLFF. CDR3 nucleotide sequence: TGTGCCAGCAGCCTCATGGGGCAGAGTAATGAAAAACTGTTTTTT.

The V call is TRBV5-1, the J call TRBJ1-2; TRBD1 aligns across 8 bases. This CDR3 is 15 amino acids long. J was trimmed by 5 bases and V by 4 bases; bases with no gene match: 10. Germline lookup yields CDR1 SGHRS and CDR2 YFSETQ. CDR3 residues: CASSMGQVAGYGYTF. The CDR3, as DNA: TGCGCCAGCAGCATGGGACAGGTGGCGGGGTATGGCTACACCTTC. Supplemented by reference TRBV5-1 and TRBJ1-2, the full variable domain reads KAGVTQTPRYLIKTRGQQVTLSCSPISGHRSVSWYQQTPGQGLQFLFEYFSETQRNKGNFPGRFSGRQFSNSRSEMNVSTLELGDSALYLCASSMGQVAGYGYTFGSGTRLTVV.

The chain carries TRBV12-3 or TRBV12-4 and TRBJ2-6, with 8 bases matching TRBD2. V lost 5 bases and J lost 0; bases outside the gene matches: 9. This CDR3 region has 18 residues. CDR3 coding DNA: TGTGCCAGCAGTACCCAAGCGGGGGCCAACTCTGGGGCCAACGTCCTGACTTTC. This encodes CASSTQAGANSGANVLTF.

The genes are TRBV24-1 and TRBJ2-5; D is undetermined. The V end lost 2 bases, the J end lost 5 bases, and 2 bases lay between the germline ends. The CDR3 consists of 11 residues. Germline V gene lookup returns CDR1 KGHDR and CDR2 SFDVKD. The CDR3 DNA reads TGTGCCACCAGTGATTGGGAGACCCAGTACTTC. Amino acid sequence: CATSDWETQYF.

This clonotype was recorded a few times. This sequence joins TRBV4-3 and TRBJ2-7, with a possible D match to TRBD1 (5 bases). V was shortened by 0 bases and J by 9 bases, with 12 bases between the two germline ends. Germline CDR1 reads LGHNA; CDR2 reads YSLEER. This CDR3 comprises 13 residues. The CDR3 reads CASSQDKGTGQYF. CDR3 bases: TGCGCCAGCAGCCAAGATAAGGGTACAGGGCAGTACTTC.

This clonotype has just a few counts. The genes are TRBV6-2 or TRBV6-3 and TRBJ1-1, with D perhaps TRBD1 (6 bases). The CDR3 runs to 14 residues. V was pared by 7 bases and J by 0 bases, with 12 bases between. Per germline, CDR1 MNHEY and CDR2 SVGEGT. CDR3 region: CASKGDPMNTEAFF. CDR3 bases: TGTGCCAGCAAGGGGGATCCCATGAACACTGAAGCTTTCTTT.

This clonotype has just a few counts. V and J are TRBV30 and TRBJ2-1; TRBD2 aligns across 9 bases. Trimming took 8 bases from V and 7 from J; bases not matched to a gene: 12. CDR1 GTSNPN and CDR2 SVGIG come from the germline V gene (reference sequence). CDR3 length: 14 residues. The CDR3 sequence: CAKKGIAGDNEQFF. DNA of the CDR3: TGTGCCAAAAAAGGGATAGCGGGAGATAATGAGCAGTTCTTC.

This clonotype turned up a few times. The V gene is TRBV7-2, the J gene TRBJ1-4; D gene ambiguous. The CDR3 runs to 12 residues. Trimming stripped 3 bases from V and 8 bases from J, with 7 bases between. Germline assignment: CDR1 SGHTA and CDR2 FQGNSA. The chain's CDR3 is CASSFNGEKLFF. For the CDR3, the DNA is TGTGCCAGCAGCTTTAATGGGGAAAAACTGTTTTTT.

This clonotype was detected a few times. The chain links TRBV5-6 to TRBJ2-2; TRBD2 agrees at 11 bases. Trimming took 3 bases from V and 3 from J; bases not matched to a gene: 4. The CDR3 totals 16 residues. CDR1 and CDR2 from the germline V gene are SGHDT and YYEEEE. The CDR3 loop reads CASSWGTSGYTGELFF. CDR3 DNA: TGTGCCAGCAGCTGGGGGACTAGCGGCTACACCGGGGAGCTGTTTTTT.

This chain uses TRBV7-3 with TRBJ2-3; maybe TRBD2 (7 bases). Germline CDR1 is SGHTA and CDR2 is FQGTGA. Trimming pared 5 bases from V and 7 bases from J, leaving 19 bases between. The CDR3 loop spans 15 amino acids. CDR3 in amino acids: CASSAGGGGGNTQYF. The CDR3 region has the DNA TGTGCCAGCAGCGCCGGTGGGGGGGGCGGAAATACGCAGTATTTT.

This clonotype showed up many times. The chain links TRBV29-1 to TRBJ2-5; D is uncertain. V was trimmed by 0 bases and J by 6 bases, leaving 14 bases between them. The CDR3 length is 14 residues. Germline CDR1 and CDR2: SQVTM and ANQGSEA. The CDR3, as DNA: TGCAGCGTTGAAGATGATCTCTCAGGACAGACCCAGTACTTC. This translates into CSVEDDLSGQTQYF.

This clonotype came up many times. This chain connects TRBV12-3 or TRBV12-4 to TRBJ1-6, with D perhaps TRBD1 (5 bases). The CDR3 has 14 residues. V dropped 2 bases and J dropped 5 bases, with 7 bases sitting between them. This chain's CDR3 is CASSLRGNNSPLHF. CDR3 nucleotide sequence: TGTGCCAGCAGTTTAAGGGGAAATAATTCACCCCTCCACTTT.

This clonotype has just a few counts. This sequence joins TRBV5-1 and TRBJ2-1, with 10 bases that match TRBD1. V dropped 5 bases and J dropped 6; count of bases not matched to a gene: 14. Germline values: CDR1 SGHRS, CDR2 YFSETQ. The CDR3 runs 17 residues. CDR3 nucleotides: TGCGCCAGCAGTTACCGTAACGACAGGGGGCGAATCAATGAGCAGTTCTTC. It yields the protein CASSYRNDRGRINEQFF.

V and J are TRBV20-1 and TRBJ2-3; 11 nucleotides align to TRBD2. The CDR3 loop spans 14 amino acids. Germline CDR1 and CDR2: DFQATT and SNEGSKA (reference sequence). CDR3 DNA: TGCAGCCCACTAGCGGGAGTCGGGACAGATACGCAGTATTTT. Protein product: CSPLAGVGTDTQYF.

This clonotype was found many times. The rearrangement links TRBV5-5 to TRBJ1-3; D gene uncertain. Trimming took 3 bases from V and 4 from J, leaving 14 bases between them. Germline CDR1 and CDR2: SGHKS and YYEKEE (reference sequence). This CDR3 is built from 15 residues. CDR3: CASSSSGVSGNTIYF. The CDR3 DNA sequence: TGTGCCAGCAGCTCTTCGGGAGTCTCGGGAAACACCATATATTTT. Complete variable domain (other parts from reference TRBV5-5 and TRBJ1-3): DAGVTQSPTHLIKTRGQQVTLRCSPISGHKSVSWYQQVLGQGPQFIFQYYEKEERGRGNFPDRFSARQFPNYSSELNVNALLLGDSALYLCASSSSGVSGNTIYFGEGSWLTVV.

This clonotype was found a few times. This chain joins TRBV20-1 and TRBJ2-3; TRBD2 matches at 9 bases. From germline, CDR1 is DFQATT and CDR2 SNEGSKA (reference sequence). The CDR3 runs to 15 residues. V lost 5 bases to trimming and J lost 2 bases; unmatched junction nucleotides: 8. Written as DNA, the CDR3 is TGCAGTGCTGCGCGGGGGGGACCCAACACAGATACGCAGTATTTT. This translates into CSAARGGPNTDTQYF.

V usage is TRBV20-1 and J usage is TRBJ2-7; 9 nucleotides align to TRBD2. Germline CDR1 and CDR2: DFQATT and SNEGSKA (reference sequence). Unmatched junction bases numbered 3, after V lost 6 bases and J lost 0 bases. This CDR3 spans 13 amino acids. The CDR3 here is CSAKAGGSYEQYF. CDR3 in DNA: TGCAGTGCAAAAGCGGGAGGCTCCTACGAGCAGTACTTC.